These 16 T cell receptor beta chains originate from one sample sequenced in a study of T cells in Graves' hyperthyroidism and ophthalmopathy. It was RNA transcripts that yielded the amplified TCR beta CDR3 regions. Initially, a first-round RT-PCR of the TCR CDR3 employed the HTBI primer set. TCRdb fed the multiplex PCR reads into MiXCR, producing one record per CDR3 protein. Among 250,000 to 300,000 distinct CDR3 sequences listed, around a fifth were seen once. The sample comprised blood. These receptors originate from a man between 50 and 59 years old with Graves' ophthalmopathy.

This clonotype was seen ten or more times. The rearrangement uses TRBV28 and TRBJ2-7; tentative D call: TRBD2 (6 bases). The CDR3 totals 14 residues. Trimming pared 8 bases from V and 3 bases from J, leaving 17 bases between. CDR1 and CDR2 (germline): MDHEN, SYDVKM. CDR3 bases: TGTGCCAGCGGCTTCGGGAGACCCAACTACGAGCAGTACTTC. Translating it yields CASGFGRPNYEQYF.

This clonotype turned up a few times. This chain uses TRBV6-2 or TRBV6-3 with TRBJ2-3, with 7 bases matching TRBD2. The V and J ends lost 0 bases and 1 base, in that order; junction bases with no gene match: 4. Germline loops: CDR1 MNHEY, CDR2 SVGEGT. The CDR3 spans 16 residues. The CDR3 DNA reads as TGTGCCAGCAGTTACTCGACTAGCCCTCGCACAGATACGCAGTATTTT. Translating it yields CASSYSTSPRTDTQYF.

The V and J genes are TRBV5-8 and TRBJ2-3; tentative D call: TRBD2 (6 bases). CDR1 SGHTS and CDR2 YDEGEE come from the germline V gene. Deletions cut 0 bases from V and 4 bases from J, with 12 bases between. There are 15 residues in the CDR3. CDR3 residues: CASSLDVAAADTQYF. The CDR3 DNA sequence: TGTGCCAGCAGCTTGGATGTAGCGGCGGCAGATACGCAGTATTTT.

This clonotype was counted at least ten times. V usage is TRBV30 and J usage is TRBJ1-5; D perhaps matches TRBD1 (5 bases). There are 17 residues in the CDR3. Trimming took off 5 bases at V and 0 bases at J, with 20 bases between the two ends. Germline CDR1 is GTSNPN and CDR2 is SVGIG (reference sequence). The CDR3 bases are TGTGCCTGGGAACCGGGGCGATCGGACCTTAGCAATCAGCCCCAGCATTTT. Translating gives CAWEPGRSDLSNQPQHF. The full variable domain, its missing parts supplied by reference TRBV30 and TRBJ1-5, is SQTIHQWPATLVQPVGSPLSLECTVEGTSNPNLYWYRQAAGRGLQLLFYSVGIGQISSEVPQNLSASRPQDRQFILSSKKLLLSDSGFYLCAWEPGRSDLSNQPQHFGDGTRLSIL.

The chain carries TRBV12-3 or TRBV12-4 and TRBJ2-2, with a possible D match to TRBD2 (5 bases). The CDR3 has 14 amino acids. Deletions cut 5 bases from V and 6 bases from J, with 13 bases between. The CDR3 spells CASSPFGESGELFF. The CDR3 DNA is TGTGCCAGCAGTCCCTTCGGGGAGTCCGGGGAGCTGTTTTTT.

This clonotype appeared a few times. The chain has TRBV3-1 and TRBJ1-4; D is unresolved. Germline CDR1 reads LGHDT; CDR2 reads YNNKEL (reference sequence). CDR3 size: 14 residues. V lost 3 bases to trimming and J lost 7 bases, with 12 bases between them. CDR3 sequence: CASSHAGRSEKLFF. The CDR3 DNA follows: TGTGCCAGCAGCCACGCGGGAAGGAGTGAAAAACTGTTTTTT.

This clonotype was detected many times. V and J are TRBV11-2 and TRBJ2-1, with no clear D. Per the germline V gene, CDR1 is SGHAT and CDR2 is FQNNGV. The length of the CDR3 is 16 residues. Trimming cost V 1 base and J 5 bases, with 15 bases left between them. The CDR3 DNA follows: TGTGCCAGCAGCTTAGCTTCCGGATTTGGGAACAATGAGCAGTTCTTC. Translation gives CASSLASGFGNNEQFF. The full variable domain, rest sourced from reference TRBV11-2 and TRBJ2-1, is EAGVAQSPRYKIIEKRQSVAFWCNPISGHATLYWYQQILGQGPKLLIQFQNNGVVDDSQLPKDRFSAERLKGVDSTLKIQPAKLEDSAVYLCASSLASGFGNNEQFFGPGTRLTVL.

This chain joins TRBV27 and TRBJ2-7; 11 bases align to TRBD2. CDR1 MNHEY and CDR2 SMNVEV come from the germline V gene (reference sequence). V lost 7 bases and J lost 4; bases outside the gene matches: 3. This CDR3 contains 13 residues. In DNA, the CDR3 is TGTGCCAGCAAACTAGCGGGAGAATACGAGCAGTACTTC. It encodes CASKLAGEYEQYF.

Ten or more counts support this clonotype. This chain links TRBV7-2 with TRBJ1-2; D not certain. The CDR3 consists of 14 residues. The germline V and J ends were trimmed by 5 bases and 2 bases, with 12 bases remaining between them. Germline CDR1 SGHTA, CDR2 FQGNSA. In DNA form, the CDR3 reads TGTGCCAGCAGCCGCCAGGTGCCGAACTATGGCTACACCTTC. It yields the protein CASSRQVPNYGYTF.

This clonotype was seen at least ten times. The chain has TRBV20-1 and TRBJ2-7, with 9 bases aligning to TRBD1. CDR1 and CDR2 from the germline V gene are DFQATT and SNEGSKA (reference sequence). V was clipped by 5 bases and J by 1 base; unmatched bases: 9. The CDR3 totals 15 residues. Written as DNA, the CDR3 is TGCAGTGCTGAGGGGGGGACAGGGCCTTCCTACGAGCAGTACTTC. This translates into CSAEGGTGPSYEQYF.

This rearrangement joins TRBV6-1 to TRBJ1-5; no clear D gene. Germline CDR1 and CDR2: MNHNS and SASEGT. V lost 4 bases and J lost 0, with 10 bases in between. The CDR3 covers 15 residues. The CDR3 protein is CASSAVSVSNQPQHF. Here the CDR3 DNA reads TGTGCCAGCAGTGCCGTCAGCGTTAGCAATCAGCCCCAGCATTTT.

Here the CDR3 reads CASRGSGELFF. The DNA of the CDR3 is TGCGCCAGCCGGGGATCCGGGGAGCTGTTTTTT. The chain couples TRBV5-1 to TRBJ2-2; perhaps TRBD2 as D (5 bases). Trimming took 7 bases from V and 6 from J, leaving 7 bases between them. There are 11 residues in the CDR3. Germline values: CDR1 SGHRS, CDR2 YFSETQ.

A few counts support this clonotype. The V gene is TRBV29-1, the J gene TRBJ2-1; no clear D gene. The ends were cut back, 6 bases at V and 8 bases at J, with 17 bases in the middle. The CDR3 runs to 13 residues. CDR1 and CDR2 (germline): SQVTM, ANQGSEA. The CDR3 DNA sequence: TGCAGCGTAATAAGGGCATTAAGAGATGAGCAGTTCTTC. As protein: CSVIRALRDEQFF.

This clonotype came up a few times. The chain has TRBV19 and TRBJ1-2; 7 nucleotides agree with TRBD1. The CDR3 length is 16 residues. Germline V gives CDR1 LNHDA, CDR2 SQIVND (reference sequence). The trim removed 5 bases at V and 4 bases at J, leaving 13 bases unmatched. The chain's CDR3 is CASSPRTGGGFYGYTF. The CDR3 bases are TGTGCCAGTAGTCCGAGGACAGGTGGTGGATTCTATGGCTACACCTTC.

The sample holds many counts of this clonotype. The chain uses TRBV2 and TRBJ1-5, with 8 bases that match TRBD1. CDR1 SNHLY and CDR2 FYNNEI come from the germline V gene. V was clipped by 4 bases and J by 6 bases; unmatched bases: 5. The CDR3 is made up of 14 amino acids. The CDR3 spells CASSGQGATQPQHF. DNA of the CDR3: TGTGCCAGCAGTGGCCAGGGGGCTACTCAGCCCCAGCATTTT.

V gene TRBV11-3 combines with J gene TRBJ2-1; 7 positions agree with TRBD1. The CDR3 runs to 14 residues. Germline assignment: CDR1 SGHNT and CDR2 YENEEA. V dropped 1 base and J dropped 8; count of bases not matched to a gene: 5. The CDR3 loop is CASSLGQGTDEQFF. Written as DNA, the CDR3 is TGTGCCAGCAGCTTAGGACAGGGTACCGATGAGCAGTTCTTC. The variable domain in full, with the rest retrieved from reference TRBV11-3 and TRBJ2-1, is EAGVVQSPRYKIIEKKQPVAFWCNPISGHNTLYWYLQNLGQGPELLIRYENEEAVDDSQLPKDRFSAERLKGVDSTLKIQPAELGDSAVYLCASSLGQGTDEQFFGPGTRLTVL.